These 30 T cell receptor beta chains were all obtained from the same sample, sequenced in a study of Ad26.COV2.S vaccination and SARS-CoV-2 variants. Treatment meaning: about 20 received Ad26.COV2.S at low or high dose, single or two shots; five or six received placebo; per-sample allocation not given. Specimen acquisition occurred on day 63 following the initial vaccine or placebo injection. The data were produced by immunoSEQ multiplex PCR, yet TCRdb's version contains in-frame clones alone and is incomplete. This table holds about 350,000 clones, 65% to 90% found once. The sequenced sample was peripheral blood, obtained in a trial of Ad26.COV2.S vaccine versus placebo. Source of these receptors: a person between 18 and 65 years old who received the Ad26.COV2.S COVID-19 vaccine or a placebo.

The rearrangement joins TRBV2 to TRBJ1-1, with 7 nucleotides matching TRBD1. V dropped 8 bases and J dropped 1; count of bases not matched to a gene: 1. Germline CDR1 SNHLY, CDR2 FYNNEI. The CDR3 loop spans 12 amino acids. CDR3 amino acids: CASSGGNTEAFF. The CDR3 nucleotides are TGTGCCAGCTCAGGGGGGAACACTGAAGCTTTCTTT.

The chain is built from TRBV5-4 and TRBJ2-3; 13 nucleotides agree with TRBD2. V lost 3 bases, J lost 4 bases, and 5 bases stayed unmatched. CDR3 length: 16 amino acids. Germline V CDR1 and CDR2: SGHNT, YYREEE (reference sequence). Here the CDR3 DNA reads TGTGCCAGCAGCTCCTTTACTAGCGGGAGGGCAGATACGCAGTATTTT. It specifies CASSSFTSGRADTQYF.

The V gene is TRBV6-2 or TRBV6-3, the J gene TRBJ1-1, with D hard to call. The CDR3 extends over 13 amino acids. Trimming shortened V by 2 bases and J by 3 bases, and 7 bases separated the two germline ends. Germline lookup yields CDR1 MNHEY and CDR2 SVGEGT. Here the CDR3 reads CASSYDVYTEAFF. The CDR3 bases are TGTGCCAGCAGTTACGACGTGTACACTGAAGCTTTCTTT.

This clone turned up a few times. V usage is TRBV7-3 and J usage is TRBJ1-4; TRBD1 agrees at 9 bases. CDR1 is SGHTA, CDR2 FQGTGA, per germline. The length of the CDR3 is 15 residues. Trimming took 5 bases from V and 5 from J; bases not matched to a gene: 6. CDR3: CASSLFGTGNEKLFF. CDR3 bases: TGTGCCAGCAGCCTATTTGGGACAGGGAATGAAAAACTGTTTTTT.

The rearrangement links TRBV4-3 to TRBJ1-2; 7 bases are a match to TRBD1. Unmatched junction bases numbered 9, after V lost 2 bases and J lost 3 bases. The CDR3 is made up of 16 amino acids. The germline V gene encodes CDR1 LGHNA and CDR2 YSLEER. The DNA for the CDR3 is TGCGCCAGCAGCCAAATTACAGGGGTTCTCGACTATGGCTACACCTTC. It translates to CASSQITGVLDYGYTF.

The chain uses TRBV27 and TRBJ1-3, with D unclear. Trimming left V 5 bases short and J 0 bases short, with 8 bases between. Germline V gives CDR1 MNHEY, CDR2 SMNVEV (reference sequence). The CDR3 covers 14 residues. The DNA of the CDR3 is TGTGCCAGCAGTCCCGCCTCCTCTGGAAACACCATATATTTT. It encodes CASSPASSGNTIYF.

CDR3: CASSHKWGYSNQPQHF. CDR3 bases: TGTGCCAGCAGTCACAAGTGGGGATATAGCAATCAGCCCCAGCATTTT. The chain joins TRBV28 to TRBJ1-5; D gene uncertain. Trimming removed 5 bases from V and 0 bases from J, with 14 bases in between. This CDR3 is 16 amino acids long. Germline CDR1 MDHEN, CDR2 SYDVKM.

The chain links TRBV7-2 to TRBJ2-7; no reliable D call. With 4 bases removed from V and 0 bases from J, the gap between germline ends came to 10 bases. Germline V lookup: CDR1 SGHTA, CDR2 FQGNSA. The CDR3 totals 14 residues. The CDR3 region is CASSSSQSSYEQYF. CDR3 DNA sequence: TGTGCCAGCAGCTCCTCACAGAGCTCCTACGAGCAGTACTTC.

V usage is TRBV24-1 and J usage is TRBJ2-6; D ambiguous. Deletions cut 4 bases from V and 1 base from J, with 1 base between. The CDR3 totals 13 residues. Germline-derived CDR1 and CDR2 are KGHDR and SFDVKD. The CDR3 DNA reads TGTGCCACCAGTGAATCTGGGGCCAACGTCCTGACTTTC. It encodes CATSESGANVLTF.

The V and J genes are TRBV5-4 and TRBJ2-3; 7 nucleotides align to TRBD1. J lost 8 bases, V lost 3 bases, and 9 bases had no gene match. CDR3 length equals 14 residues. Germline V gene lookup returns CDR1 SGHNT and CDR2 YYREEE (reference sequence). CDR3 loop: CASSSPTGAPTQYF. CDR3 nucleotides: TGTGCCAGCAGCTCGCCTACAGGGGCCCCTACGCAGTATTTT.

The gene calls are TRBV10-3 and TRBJ1-2, with D perhaps matching TRBD1 (6 bases). The V end lost 0 bases, the J end lost 4 bases, and 15 bases lay between the germline ends. Germline V CDR1 and CDR2: ENHRY, SYGVKD. CDR3 size: 16 residues. Here the CDR3 reads CAISESTGTSTYGYTF. In nucleotides, the CDR3 is TGTGCCATCAGTGAGTCTACAGGGACCTCTACCTATGGCTACACCTTC.

As regards this clone: Other nucleotide sequences from this sample produce the same CDR3. J is TRBJ1-1 and V is TRBV9; no firm D call. V was trimmed by 0 bases and J by 2 bases, leaving 5 bases between them. CDR3 length: 13 residues. The germline V gene encodes CDR1 SGDLS and CDR2 YYNGEE. The CDR3 DNA follows: TGTGCCAGCAGCGTAGGGCCTAACACTGAAGCTTTCTTT. As protein: CASSVGPNTEAFF.

CDR3 DNA sequence: TGTGCCAGCAGCCCATCCTTCCGGGACATCGGAGCAGCTAATGAAAAACTGTTTTTT. It translates to CASSPSFRDIGAANEKLFF. The chain uses TRBV14 and TRBJ1-4; possibly TRBD1 for D (6 bases). Trimming took off 4 bases at V and 3 bases at J, with 24 bases between the two ends. CDR1 and CDR2 from the germline V gene are SGHDN and FVKESK. The CDR3 has 19 residues.

This rearrangement joins TRBV7-2 to TRBJ1-2; 7 nucleotides align to TRBD1. There are 16 residues in the CDR3. The germline CDR1 and CDR2 sequences are SGHTA and FQGNSA. V was clipped by 2 bases and J by 2 bases; unmatched bases: 8. CDR3 DNA sequence: TGTGCCAGCAGCTTACATTTGACAGGGTCCAACTATGGCTACACCTTC. Its protein is CASSLHLTGSNYGYTF.

This chain uses TRBV30 with TRBJ1-5; D may be TRBD1 (6 bases). The V and J ends lost 5 bases and 7 bases respectively, with 21 bases between them. The CDR3 runs to 15 residues. Germline CDR1 and CDR2: GTSNPN and SVGIG (reference sequence). The CDR3 nucleotides read TGTGCCTGGGGAGGGGGAGGGCCTGGGAGACAGCCCCAGCATTTT. As protein: CAWGGGGPGRQPQHF.

This clone was recorded a few times. This chain's CDR3 is CASSGLAGVTEQYF. CDR3 coding DNA: TGTGCCAGCAGTGGACTAGCGGGAGTAACGGAGCAGTACTTC. The V and J genes are TRBV6-2 or TRBV6-3 and TRBJ2-7; 13 bases line up with TRBD2. Germline CDR1 is MNHEY and CDR2 is SVGEGT. With V trimmed by 5 bases and J by 7 bases, 5 bases remained unmatched. This CDR3 has 14 residues.

This clone was found a few times. The chain links TRBV5-1 to TRBJ1-1; TRBD1 might be the D (6 bases). CDR1 is SGHRS, CDR2 YFSETQ, per germline. The CDR3 runs 14 residues. The V gene lost 3 bases and the J gene lost 6 bases, with 15 bases spanning the gap. CDR3 protein: CASSSADRSAEAFF. The DNA for the CDR3 is TGCGCCAGCAGCTCAGCTGACAGGTCCGCTGAAGCTTTCTTT. Full variable domain (missing parts from reference TRBV5-1 and TRBJ1-1): KAGVTQTPRYLIKTRGQQVTLSCSPISGHRSVSWYQQTPGQGLQFLFEYFSETQRNKGNFPGRFSGRQFSNSRSEMNVSTLELGDSALYLCASSSADRSAEAFFGQGTRLTVV.

The chain links TRBV2 to TRBJ2-2; TRBD2 matches 14 bases. Trimming cost V 6 bases and J 6 bases; bases outside gene matches: 3. Germline values: CDR1 SNHLY, CDR2 FYNNEI. The CDR3 contains 15 residues. The CDR3: CASRGTSGSSGELFF. DNA of the CDR3: TGTGCCAGCAGAGGGACTAGCGGGAGTTCCGGGGAGCTGTTTTTT. The full variable domain, in which reference TRBV2 and TRBJ2-2 provide the parts outside the CDR3, is EPEVTQTPSHQVTQMGQEVILRCVPISNHLYFYWYRQILGQKVEFLVSFYNNEISEKSEIFDDQFSVERPDGSNFTLKIRSTKLEDSAMYFCASRGTSGSSGELFFGEGSRLTVL.

The J gene is TRBJ2-7, the V gene TRBV28; 8 bases fit TRBD1. Germline CDR1 MDHEN, CDR2 SYDVKM. The CDR3 contains 15 residues. Trimming cost V 4 bases and J 2 bases; bases outside gene matches: 7. The CDR3 spells CASSSRTGQAYEQYF. DNA of the CDR3: TGTGCCAGCAGTTCCCGGACAGGGCAAGCCTACGAGCAGTACTTC. Combining the CDR3 with reference TRBV28 and TRBJ2-7 gives the whole variable domain DVKVTQSSRYLVKRTGEKVFLECVQDMDHENMFWYRQDPGLGLRLIYFSYDVKMKEKGDIPEGYSVSREKKERFSLILESASTNQTSMYLCASSSRTGQAYEQYFGPGTRLTVT.

The V gene is TRBV19, the J gene TRBJ1-6, with a tentative D call TRBD1 (5 bases). The CDR3 is 16 amino acids. CDR1 and CDR2 (germline): LNHDA, SQIVND (reference sequence). Trimming pared 5 bases from V and 11 bases from J, leaving 22 bases between. The CDR3, as DNA: TGTGCCAGTAGTTGGGACCCGGACGAGTATCGGACACCCCTCCACTTT. It yields the protein CASSWDPDEYRTPLHF.

The rearrangement links TRBV6-4 to TRBJ2-1; maybe TRBD2 (6 bases). Per the germline V gene, CDR1 is MRHNA and CDR2 is SNTAGT. V was pared by 11 bases and J by 5 bases, with 16 bases between. CDR3 length: 13 residues. In DNA, the CDR3 is TGTGCCGGCTCGGGACGGACTAACAATGAGCAGTTCTTC. The encoded protein is CAGSGRTNNEQFF.

This rearrangement joins TRBV10-1 to TRBJ2-1, with 7 positions matching TRBD2. Looked up from germline, CDR1 is WNHNN and CDR2 is SYGVQD (reference sequence). J lost 5 bases, V lost 2 bases, and 9 bases had no gene match. The CDR3 is 16 residues long. CDR3 sequence: CASSETGGLYHNEQFF. The CDR3 DNA reads TGCGCCAGCAGTGAGACCGGGGGACTATACCACAATGAGCAGTTCTTC.

In this sample, this clone turned up once. J is TRBJ1-4 and V is TRBV3-1 (or the pseudogene TRBV3-2); D is perhaps TRBD1 (6 bases). Per the germline V gene, CDR1 is LGHDT and CDR2 is YNNKEL (reference sequence). The CDR3 extends over 16 amino acids. Between the trimmed V and J ends, which lost 4 bases and 3 bases, there was a span of 15 bases. Here the CDR3 DNA reads TGTGCCAGCAGCCGAGCCAAGGGGGGGGCTAATGAAAAACTGTTTTTT. This encodes CASSRAKGGANEKLFF.

Worth noting for this clone: A read error may produce the germline difference seen at one junction end. This chain uses TRBV2 with TRBJ1-1; D call uncertain. The CDR3 is 13 amino acids. The germline V gene encodes CDR1 SNHLY and CDR2 FYNNEI. Here the CDR3 reads CASTEPQVTEAFF. The CDR3, as DNA: TGTGCCAGCACTGAACCCCAGGTAACTGAAGCTTTCTTT.

The chain links TRBV7-9 to TRBJ1-4, with D perhaps TRBD1 (6 bases). This CDR3 spans 15 amino acids. The germline gives CDR1 SEHNR, CDR2 FQNEAQ (reference sequence). The V and J ends lost 0 bases and 6 bases respectively, with 11 bases between them. CDR3 region: CASSLAGGRDEKLFF. DNA of the CDR3: TGTGCCAGCAGCTTAGCGGGGGGGCGCGATGAAAAACTGTTTTTT.

This clone occurred once. The genes are TRBV9 and TRBJ2-1; TRBD2 matches 12 bases. This CDR3 has 16 amino acids. Germline values: CDR1 SGDLS, CDR2 YYNGEE. After removal of 0 bases from V and 4 bases from J, the junction contained 2 bases not matched to a gene. CDR3 sequence reads: CASSVGTSGRYNEQFF. For the CDR3, the DNA is TGTGCCAGCAGCGTAGGCACTAGCGGGAGGTACAATGAGCAGTTCTTC.

The chain joins TRBV27 to TRBJ2-5, with unresolved D. V lost 1 base to trimming and J lost 2 bases, with 17 bases between them. CDR3 length: 17 residues. Germline V gives CDR1 MNHEY, CDR2 SMNVEV (reference sequence). This CDR3 is CASSLFGRSREQETQYF. The CDR3, as DNA: TGTGCCAGCAGTTTATTCGGACGCTCCCGAGAGCAAGAGACCCAGTACTTC.

The chain links TRBV12-3 or TRBV12-4 to TRBJ2-5; D is undetermined. The CDR3 loop spans 13 amino acids. Trimming removed 6 bases at V and 5 bases at J, with 13 bases between. The CDR3 DNA follows: TGTGCCAGCAGCCGCCCGCCCGGGGAGACCCAGTACTTC. Protein product: CASSRPPGETQYF.

This chain uses TRBV28 with TRBJ1-2, with 7 bases identical to TRBD1. Germline lookup yields CDR1 MDHEN and CDR2 SYDVKM. J gave up 14 bases and V 8 bases, and 17 bases lay outside the gene matches. The CDR3 has 13 residues. This CDR3 reads CASVYVGGTAKTF. The DNA of the CDR3 is TGTGCCAGCGTTTATGTGGGCGGGACAGCGAAAACCTTC.

This clone was detected only a few times. The J gene is TRBJ1-6, the V gene TRBV9, with 9 bases lining up with TRBD1. The CDR3 spans 16 residues. Trimming removed 2 bases from V and 4 bases from J; junction bases left unmatched: 4. CDR1 and CDR2 (germline): SGDLS, YYNGEE. CDR3 residues: CASSVRDRVYNSPLHF. The CDR3 coding sequence is TGTGCCAGCAGCGTCCGGGACAGGGTGTATAATTCACCCCTCCACTTT. Together with reference TRBV9 and TRBJ1-6, the CDR3 gives the full variable domain: DSGVTQTPKHLITATGQRVTLRCSPRSGDLSVYWYQQSLDQGLQFLIQYYNGEERAKGNILERFSAQQFPDLHSELNLSSLELGDSALYFCASSVRDRVYNSPLHFGNGTRLTVT.